This T cell receptor (beta chain) was documented in a study of radiotherapy plus CTLA-4 blockade in lung cancer. Looking at the study overall: Objective responses were documented in around 19% of patients, with disease control in about 31%.

Enrolled patients, whose metastatic non-small-cell lung cancer was chemo-refractory, received focal radiation plus CTLA-4 blockade with ipilimumab. TCRdb keeps only in-frame clones here, not all; method: immunoSEQ multiplex PCR. The table records 75,000 to 100,000 clones, about four fifths of them present only once. This CDR3 comprises 17 residues. The J segment lost 6 bases and the V segment lost 5 bases, leaving 15 bases of the junction unmatched. The germline CDR1 and CDR2 sequences are SGHVS and FNYEAQ. The sample was peripheral blood, taken from a patient treated with radiotherapy plus ipilimumab. The receptor was isolated from a human donor with non-small cell lung cancer who had a partial response to radiotherapy plus ipilimumab. Some clones in this sample may be carry-over from other donors' samples. The chain employs TRBV7-6 and TRBJ2-1; 8 bases map to TRBD1. CDR3 nucleotides: TGTGCCAGCAGCACGGACGCCGCGACAGGGGTTCGCAATGAGCAGTTCTTC. Translated: CASSTDAATGVRNEQFF.